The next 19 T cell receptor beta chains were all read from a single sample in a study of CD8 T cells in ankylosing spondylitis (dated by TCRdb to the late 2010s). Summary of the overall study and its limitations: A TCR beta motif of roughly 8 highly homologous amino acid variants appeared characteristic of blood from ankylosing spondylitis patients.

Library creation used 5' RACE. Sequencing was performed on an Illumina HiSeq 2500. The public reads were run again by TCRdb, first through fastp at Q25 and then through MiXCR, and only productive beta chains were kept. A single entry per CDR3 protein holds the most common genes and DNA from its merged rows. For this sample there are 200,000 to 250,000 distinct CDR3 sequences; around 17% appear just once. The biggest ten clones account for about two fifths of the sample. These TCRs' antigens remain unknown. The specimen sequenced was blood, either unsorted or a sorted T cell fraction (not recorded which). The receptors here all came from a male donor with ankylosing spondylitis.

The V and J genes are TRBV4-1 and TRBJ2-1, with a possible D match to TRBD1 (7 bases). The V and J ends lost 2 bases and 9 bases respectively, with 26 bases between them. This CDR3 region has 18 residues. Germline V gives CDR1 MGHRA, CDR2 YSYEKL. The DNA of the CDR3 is TGCGCCAGCAGCCAACCTCCCGGACAGGCCAGACCCGGGGGTGAGCAGTTCTTC. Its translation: CASSQPPGQARPGGEQFF.

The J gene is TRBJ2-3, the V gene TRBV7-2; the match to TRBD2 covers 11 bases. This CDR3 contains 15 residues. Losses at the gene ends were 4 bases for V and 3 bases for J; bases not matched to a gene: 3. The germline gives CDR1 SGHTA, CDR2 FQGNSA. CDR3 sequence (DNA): TGTGCCAGCAGCTCACTAGCGGGAGTGACAGATACGCAGTATTTT. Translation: CASSSLAGVTDTQYF.

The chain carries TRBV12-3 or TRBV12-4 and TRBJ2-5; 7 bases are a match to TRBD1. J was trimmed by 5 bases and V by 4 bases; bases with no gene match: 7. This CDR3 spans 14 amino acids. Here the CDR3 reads CASSSPTGAETQYF. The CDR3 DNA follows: TGTGCCAGCAGTTCCCCTACAGGGGCGGAGACCCAGTACTTC.

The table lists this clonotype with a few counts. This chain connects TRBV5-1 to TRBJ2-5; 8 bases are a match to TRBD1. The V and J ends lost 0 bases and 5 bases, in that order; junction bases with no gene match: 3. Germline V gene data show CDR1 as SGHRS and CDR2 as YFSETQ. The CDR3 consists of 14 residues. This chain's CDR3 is CASSLGQGLETQYF. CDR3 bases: TGCGCCAGCAGCTTGGGACAGGGGTTGGAGACCCAGTACTTC.

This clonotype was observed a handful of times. CDR3 sequence: CASRGQGAYNEQFF. CDR3 coding DNA: TGTGCCAGCAGGGGACAGGGGGCTTACAATGAGCAGTTCTTC. This rearrangement joins TRBV12-3 or TRBV12-4 to TRBJ2-1, with 12 positions matching TRBD1. The CDR3 spans 14 residues. J lost 4 bases, V lost 6 bases, and 1 base had no gene match.

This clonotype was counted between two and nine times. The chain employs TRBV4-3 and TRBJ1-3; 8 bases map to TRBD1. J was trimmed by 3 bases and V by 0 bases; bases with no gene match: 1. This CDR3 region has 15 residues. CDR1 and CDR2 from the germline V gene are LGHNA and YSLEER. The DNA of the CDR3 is TGCGCCAGCAGCCAAGATGGGACAGGTGGAAACACCATATATTTT. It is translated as CASSQDGTGGNTIYF.

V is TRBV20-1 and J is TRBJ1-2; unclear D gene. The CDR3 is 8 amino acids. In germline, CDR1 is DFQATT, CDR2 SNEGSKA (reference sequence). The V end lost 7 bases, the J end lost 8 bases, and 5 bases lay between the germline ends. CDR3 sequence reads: CSVKGYTF. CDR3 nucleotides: TGCAGTGTAAAGGGCTACACCTTC.

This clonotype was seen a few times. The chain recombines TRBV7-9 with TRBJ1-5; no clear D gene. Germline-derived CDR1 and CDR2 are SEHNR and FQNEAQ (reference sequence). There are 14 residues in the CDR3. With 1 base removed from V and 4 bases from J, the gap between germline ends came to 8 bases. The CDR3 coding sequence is TGTGCCAGCAGCTTAGATGCAGCTAATCAGCCCCAGCATTTT. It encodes CASSLDAANQPQHF.

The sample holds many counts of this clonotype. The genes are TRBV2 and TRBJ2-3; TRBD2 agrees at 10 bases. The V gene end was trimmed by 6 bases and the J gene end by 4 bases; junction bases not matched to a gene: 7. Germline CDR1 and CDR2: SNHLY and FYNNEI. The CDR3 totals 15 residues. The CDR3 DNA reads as TGTGCCAGCAGCGCCTCAGCGGGAGGGCCAGATACGCAGTATTTT. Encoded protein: CASSASAGGPDTQYF.

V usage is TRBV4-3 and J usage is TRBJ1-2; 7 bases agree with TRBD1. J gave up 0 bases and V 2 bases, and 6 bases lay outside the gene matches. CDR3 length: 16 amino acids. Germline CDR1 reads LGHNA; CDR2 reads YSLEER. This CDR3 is CASSQSGTEPNYGYTF. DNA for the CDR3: TGCGCCAGCAGCCAATCCGGGACAGAGCCTAACTATGGCTACACCTTC.

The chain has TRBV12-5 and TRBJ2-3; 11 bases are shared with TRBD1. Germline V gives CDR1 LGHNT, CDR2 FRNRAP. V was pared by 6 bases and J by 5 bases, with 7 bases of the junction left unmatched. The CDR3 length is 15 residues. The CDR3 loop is CASGDGQGAGDTQYF. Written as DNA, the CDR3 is TGTGCTAGTGGGGATGGACAGGGGGCCGGAGATACGCAGTATTTT.

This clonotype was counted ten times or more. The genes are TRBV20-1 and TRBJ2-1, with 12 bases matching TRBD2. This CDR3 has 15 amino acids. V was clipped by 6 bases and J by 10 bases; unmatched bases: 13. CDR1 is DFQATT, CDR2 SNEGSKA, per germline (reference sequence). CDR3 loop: CSAPPLAGGLEEQFF. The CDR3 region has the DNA TGCAGTGCCCCCCCACTAGCGGGGGGCCTAGAGGAGCAGTTCTTC.

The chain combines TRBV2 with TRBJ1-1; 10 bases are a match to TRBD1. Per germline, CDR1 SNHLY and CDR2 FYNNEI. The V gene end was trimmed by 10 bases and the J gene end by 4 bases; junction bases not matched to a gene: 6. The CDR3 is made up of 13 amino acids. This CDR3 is CANDRGQGTEAFF. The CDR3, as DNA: TGTGCCAACGACAGGGGGCAAGGCACTGAAGCTTTCTTT.

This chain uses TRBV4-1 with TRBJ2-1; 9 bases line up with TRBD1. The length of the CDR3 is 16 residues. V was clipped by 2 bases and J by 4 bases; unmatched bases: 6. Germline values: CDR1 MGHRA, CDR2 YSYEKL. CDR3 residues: CASSQNGQGTYNEQFF. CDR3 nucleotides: TGCGCCAGCAGCCAAAACGGACAGGGGACGTACAATGAGCAGTTCTTC.

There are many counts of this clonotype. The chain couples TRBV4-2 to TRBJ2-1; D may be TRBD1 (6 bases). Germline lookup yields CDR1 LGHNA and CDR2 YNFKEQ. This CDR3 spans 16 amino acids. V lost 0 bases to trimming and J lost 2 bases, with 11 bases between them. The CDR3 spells CASSQDRGSPYNEQFF. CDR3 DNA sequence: TGTGCCAGCAGCCAAGACAGGGGATCTCCCTACAATGAGCAGTTCTTC.

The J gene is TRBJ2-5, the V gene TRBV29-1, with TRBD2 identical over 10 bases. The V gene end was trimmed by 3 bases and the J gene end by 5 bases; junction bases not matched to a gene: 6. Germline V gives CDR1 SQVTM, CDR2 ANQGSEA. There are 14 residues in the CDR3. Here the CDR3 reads CSVDFRGLAETQYF. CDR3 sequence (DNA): TGCAGCGTTGATTTTAGGGGACTAGCGGAGACCCAGTACTTC.

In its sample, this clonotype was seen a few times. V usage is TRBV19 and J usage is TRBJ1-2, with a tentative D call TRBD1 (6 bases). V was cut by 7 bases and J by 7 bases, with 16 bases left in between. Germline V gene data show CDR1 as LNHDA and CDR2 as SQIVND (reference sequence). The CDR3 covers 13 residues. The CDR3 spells CASTTDSWGGYTF. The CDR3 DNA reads TGTGCCAGTACCACGGACAGTTGGGGTGGCTACACCTTC.

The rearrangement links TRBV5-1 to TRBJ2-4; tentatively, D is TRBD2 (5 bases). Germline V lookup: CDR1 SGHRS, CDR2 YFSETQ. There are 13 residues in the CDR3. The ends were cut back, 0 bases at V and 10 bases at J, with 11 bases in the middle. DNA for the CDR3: TGCGCCAGCAGCTTGGATGCTAGCCCTATTCAGTACTTC. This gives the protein CASSLDASPIQYF.

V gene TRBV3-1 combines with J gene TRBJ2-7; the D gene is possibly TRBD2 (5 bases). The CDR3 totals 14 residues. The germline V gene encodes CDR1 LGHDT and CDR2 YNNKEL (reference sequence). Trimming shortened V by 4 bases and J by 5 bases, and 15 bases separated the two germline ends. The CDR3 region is CASSPTTTGDEQYF. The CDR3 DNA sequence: TGTGCCAGCAGCCCTACCACGACCGGGGACGAGCAGTACTTC.